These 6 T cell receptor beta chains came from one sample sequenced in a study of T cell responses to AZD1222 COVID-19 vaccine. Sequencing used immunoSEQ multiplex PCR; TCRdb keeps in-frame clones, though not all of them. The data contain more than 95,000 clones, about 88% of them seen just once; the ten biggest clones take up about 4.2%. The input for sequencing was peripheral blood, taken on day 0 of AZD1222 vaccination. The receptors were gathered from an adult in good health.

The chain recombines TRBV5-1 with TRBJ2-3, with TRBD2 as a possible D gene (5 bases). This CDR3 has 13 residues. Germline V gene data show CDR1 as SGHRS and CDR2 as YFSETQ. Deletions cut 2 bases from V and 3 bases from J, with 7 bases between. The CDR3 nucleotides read TGCGCCAGCAGCTTTGGGGAGACAGATACGCAGTATTTT. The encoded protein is CASSFGETDTQYF. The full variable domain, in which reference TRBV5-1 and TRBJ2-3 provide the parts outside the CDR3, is KAGVTQTPRYLIKTRGQQVTLSCSPISGHRSVSWYQQTPGQGLQFLFEYFSETQRNKGNFPGRFSGRQFSNSRSEMNVSTLELGDSALYLCASSFGETDTQYFGPGTRLTVL.

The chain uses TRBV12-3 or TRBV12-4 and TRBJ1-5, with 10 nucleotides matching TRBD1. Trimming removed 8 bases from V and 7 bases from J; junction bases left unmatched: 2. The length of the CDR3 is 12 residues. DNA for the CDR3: TGTGCCAGCGGACAGGGGGACCAGCCCCAGCATTTT. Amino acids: CASGQGDQPQHF.

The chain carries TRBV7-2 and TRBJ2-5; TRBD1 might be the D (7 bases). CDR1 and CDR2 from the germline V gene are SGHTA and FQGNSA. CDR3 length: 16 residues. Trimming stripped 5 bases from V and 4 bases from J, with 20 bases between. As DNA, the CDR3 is TGTGCCAGCAGCACCCGACAGGGAGGTATGGGAGAGACCCAGTACTTC. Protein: CASSTRQGGMGETQYF.

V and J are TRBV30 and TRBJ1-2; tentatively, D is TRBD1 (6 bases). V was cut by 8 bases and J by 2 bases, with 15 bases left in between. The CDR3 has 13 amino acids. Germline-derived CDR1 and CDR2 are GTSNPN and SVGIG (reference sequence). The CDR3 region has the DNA TGTGCCGGACGGGACATCCGCAACTATGGCTACACCTTC. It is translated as CAGRDIRNYGYTF.

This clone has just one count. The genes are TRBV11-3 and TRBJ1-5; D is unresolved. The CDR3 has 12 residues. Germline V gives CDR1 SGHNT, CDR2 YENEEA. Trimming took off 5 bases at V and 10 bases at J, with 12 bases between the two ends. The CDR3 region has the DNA TGTGCCAGCAGCCCAGAGGGAGGACCCCAGCATTTT. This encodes CASSPEGGPQHF.

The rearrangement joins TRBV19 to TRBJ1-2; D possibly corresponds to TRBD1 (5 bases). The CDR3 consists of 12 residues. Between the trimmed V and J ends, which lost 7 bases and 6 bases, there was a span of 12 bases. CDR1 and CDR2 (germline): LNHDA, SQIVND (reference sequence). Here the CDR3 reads CASKGRKDGYTF. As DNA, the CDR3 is TGTGCCAGTAAGGGGAGGAAAGATGGCTACACCTTC.